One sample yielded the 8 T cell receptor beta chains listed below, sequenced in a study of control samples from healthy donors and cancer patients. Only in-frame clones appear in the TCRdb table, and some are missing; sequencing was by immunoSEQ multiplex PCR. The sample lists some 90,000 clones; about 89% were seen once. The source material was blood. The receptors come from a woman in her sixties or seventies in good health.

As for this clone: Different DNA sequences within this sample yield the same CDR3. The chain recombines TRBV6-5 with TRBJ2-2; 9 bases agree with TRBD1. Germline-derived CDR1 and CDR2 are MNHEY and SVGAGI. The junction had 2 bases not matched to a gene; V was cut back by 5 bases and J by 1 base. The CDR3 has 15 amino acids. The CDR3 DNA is TGTGCCAGCAGTAGACAGGGGGGGAACACCGGGGAGCTGTTTTTT. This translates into CASSRQGGNTGELFF.

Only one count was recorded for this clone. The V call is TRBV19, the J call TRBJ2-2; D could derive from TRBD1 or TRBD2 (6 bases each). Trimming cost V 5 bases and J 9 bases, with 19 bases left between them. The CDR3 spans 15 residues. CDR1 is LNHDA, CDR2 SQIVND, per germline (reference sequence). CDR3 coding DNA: TGTGCCAGTAGTGAGACCGGGACTCAGGGGAGGGAGCTGTTTTTT. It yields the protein CASSETGTQGRELFF.

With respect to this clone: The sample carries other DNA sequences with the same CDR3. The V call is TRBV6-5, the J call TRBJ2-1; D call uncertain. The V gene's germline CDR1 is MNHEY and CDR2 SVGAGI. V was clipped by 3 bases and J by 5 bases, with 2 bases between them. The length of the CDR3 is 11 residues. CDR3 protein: CASSYNNEQFF. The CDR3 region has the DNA TGTGCCAGCAGTTATAACAATGAGCAGTTCTTC.

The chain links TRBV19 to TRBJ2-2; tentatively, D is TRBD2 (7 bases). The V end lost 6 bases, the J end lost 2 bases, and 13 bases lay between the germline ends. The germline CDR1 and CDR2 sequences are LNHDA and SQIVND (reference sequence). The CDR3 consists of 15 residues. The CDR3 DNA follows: TGTGCCAGTAGAGGGGGGGACAACAACACCGGGGAGCTGTTTTTT. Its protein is CASRGGDNNTGELFF.

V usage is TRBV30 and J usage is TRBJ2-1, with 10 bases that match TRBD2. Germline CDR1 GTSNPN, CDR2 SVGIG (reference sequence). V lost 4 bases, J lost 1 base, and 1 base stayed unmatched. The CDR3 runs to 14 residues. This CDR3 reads CAWKRGGSYNEQFF. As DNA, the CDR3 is TGTGCCTGGAAGCGGGGGGGGTCCTACAATGAGCAGTTCTTC.

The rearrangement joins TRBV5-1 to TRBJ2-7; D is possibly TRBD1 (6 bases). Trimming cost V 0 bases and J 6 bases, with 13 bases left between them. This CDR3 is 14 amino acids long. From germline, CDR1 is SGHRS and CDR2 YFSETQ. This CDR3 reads CASSLGQATGEQYF. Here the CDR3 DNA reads TGCGCCAGCAGCTTGGGACAGGCTACTGGCGAGCAGTACTTC.

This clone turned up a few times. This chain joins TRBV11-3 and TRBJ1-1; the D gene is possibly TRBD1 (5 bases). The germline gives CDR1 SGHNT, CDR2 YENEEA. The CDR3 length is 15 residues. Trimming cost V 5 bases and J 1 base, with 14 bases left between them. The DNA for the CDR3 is TGTGCCAGCAGCCCCCGCGGAGGGGCGAACACTGAAGCTTTCTTT. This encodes CASSPRGGANTEAFF.

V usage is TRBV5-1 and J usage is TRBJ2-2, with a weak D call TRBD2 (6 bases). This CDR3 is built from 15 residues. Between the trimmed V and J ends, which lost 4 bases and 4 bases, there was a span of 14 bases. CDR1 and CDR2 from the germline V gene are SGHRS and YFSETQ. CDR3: CASSPMEGRTGELFF. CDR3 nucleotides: TGCGCCAGCAGCCCCATGGAGGGTCGCACCGGGGAGCTGTTTTTT.